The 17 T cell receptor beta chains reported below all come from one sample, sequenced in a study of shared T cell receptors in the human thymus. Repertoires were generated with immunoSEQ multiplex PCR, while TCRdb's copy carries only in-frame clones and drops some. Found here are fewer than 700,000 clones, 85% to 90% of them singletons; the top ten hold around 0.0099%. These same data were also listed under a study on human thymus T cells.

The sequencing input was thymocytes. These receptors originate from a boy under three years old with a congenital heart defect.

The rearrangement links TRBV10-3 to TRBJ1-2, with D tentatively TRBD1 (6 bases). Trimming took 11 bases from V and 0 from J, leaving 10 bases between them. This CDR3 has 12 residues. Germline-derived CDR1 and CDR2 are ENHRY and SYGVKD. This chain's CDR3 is CAARGSNYGYTF. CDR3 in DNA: TGTGCCGCAAGGGGGTCTAACTATGGCTACACCTTC.

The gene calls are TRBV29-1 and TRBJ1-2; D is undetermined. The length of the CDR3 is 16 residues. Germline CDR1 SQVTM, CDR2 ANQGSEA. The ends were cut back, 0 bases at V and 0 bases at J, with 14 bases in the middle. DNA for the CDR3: TGCAGCGTTGAAGAGGAAAACAGACCCTCTAACTATGGCTACACCTTC. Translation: CSVEEENRPSNYGYTF.

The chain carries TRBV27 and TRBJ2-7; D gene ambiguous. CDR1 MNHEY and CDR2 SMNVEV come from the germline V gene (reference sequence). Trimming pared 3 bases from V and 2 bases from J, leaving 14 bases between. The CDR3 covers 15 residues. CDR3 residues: CASSLSDTPAYEQYF. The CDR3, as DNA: TGTGCCAGCAGTTTGTCTGACACTCCGGCCTACGAGCAGTACTTC.

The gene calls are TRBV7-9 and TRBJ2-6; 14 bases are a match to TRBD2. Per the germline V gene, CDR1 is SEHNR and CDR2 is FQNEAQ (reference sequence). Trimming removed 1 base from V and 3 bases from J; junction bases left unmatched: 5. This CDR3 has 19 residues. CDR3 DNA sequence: TGTGCCAGCAGCTTAGGTCCGGGACTAGCGGGAGTTGGGGCCAACGTCCTGACTTTC. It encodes CASSLGPGLAGVGANVLTF.

Here the CDR3 reads CASSLSGSYQETQYF. The CDR3 region has the DNA TGTGCCAGCAGCTTAAGCGGGAGCTACCAAGAGACCCAGTACTTC. The chain combines TRBV11-2 with TRBJ2-5; 8 bases line up with TRBD2. With V trimmed by 2 bases and J by 0 bases, 2 bases remained unmatched. Germline V CDR1 and CDR2: SGHAT, FQNNGV. This CDR3 spans 15 amino acids.

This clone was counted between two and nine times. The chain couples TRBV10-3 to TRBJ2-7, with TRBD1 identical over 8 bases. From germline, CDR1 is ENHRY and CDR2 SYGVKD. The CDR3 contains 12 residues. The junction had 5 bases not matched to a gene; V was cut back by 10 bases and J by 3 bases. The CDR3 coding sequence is TGTGCCAGCCGGGACAGGCACTACGAGCAGTACTTC. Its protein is CASRDRHYEQYF.

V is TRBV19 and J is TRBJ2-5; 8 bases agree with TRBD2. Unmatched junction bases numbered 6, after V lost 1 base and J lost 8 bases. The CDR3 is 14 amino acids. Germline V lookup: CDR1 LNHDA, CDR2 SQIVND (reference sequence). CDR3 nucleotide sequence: TGTGCCAGTAGTATAGCGGGGGGGAAGAACACCCAGTACTTC. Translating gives CASSIAGGKNTQYF.

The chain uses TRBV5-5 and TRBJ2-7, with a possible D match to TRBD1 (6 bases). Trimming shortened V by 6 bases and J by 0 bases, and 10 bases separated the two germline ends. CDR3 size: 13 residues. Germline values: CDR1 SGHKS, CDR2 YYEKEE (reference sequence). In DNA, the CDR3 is TGTGCCAGCAAGGGACATTTCTCCTACGAGCAGTACTTC. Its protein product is CASKGHFSYEQYF.

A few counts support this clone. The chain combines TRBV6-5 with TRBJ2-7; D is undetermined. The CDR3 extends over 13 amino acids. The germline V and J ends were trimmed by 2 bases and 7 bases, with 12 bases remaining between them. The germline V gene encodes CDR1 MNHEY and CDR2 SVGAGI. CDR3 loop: CASSYGCLMEQYF. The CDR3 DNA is TGTGCCAGCAGTTACGGCTGTCTGATGGAGCAGTACTTC.

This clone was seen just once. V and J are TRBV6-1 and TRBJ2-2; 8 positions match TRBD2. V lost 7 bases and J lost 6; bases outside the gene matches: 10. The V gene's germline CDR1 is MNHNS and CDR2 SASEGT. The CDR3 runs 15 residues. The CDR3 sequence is CASTGAELAAGELFF. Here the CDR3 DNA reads TGTGCCAGCACCGGCGCTGAACTAGCGGCCGGGGAGCTGTTTTTT.

In DNA, the CDR3 is TGTGCCAGTACCTTATTACAGGGGGGGGGCACCGGGGAGCTGTTTTTT. Its translation: CASTLLQGGGTGELFF. The chain uses TRBV19 and TRBJ2-2, with a possible D match to TRBD1 (8 bases). The V gene's germline CDR1 is LNHDA and CDR2 SQIVND (reference sequence). CDR3 length: 16 amino acids. The V end was cut by 7 bases, the J end by 4 bases, with 19 bases between.

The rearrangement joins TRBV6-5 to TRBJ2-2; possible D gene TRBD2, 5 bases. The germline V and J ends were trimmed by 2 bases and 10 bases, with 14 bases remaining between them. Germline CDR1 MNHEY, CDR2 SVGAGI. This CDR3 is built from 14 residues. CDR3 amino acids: CASSYQEEPSELFF. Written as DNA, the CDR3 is TGTGCCAGCAGTTACCAGGAGGAGCCCTCGGAGCTGTTTTTT.

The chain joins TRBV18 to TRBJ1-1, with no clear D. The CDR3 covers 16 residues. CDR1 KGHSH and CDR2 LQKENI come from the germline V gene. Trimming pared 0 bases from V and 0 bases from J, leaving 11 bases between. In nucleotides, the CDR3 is TGTGCCAGCTCACCACCGGGCGGGCCTATGAACACTGAAGCTTTCTTT. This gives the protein CASSPPGGPMNTEAFF.

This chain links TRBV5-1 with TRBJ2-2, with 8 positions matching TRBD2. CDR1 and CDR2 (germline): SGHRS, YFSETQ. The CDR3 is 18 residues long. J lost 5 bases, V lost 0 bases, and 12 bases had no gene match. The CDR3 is CASSLAAGGPVWTGELFF. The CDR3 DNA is TGCGCCAGCAGCTTGGCTGCGGGAGGCCCCGTTTGGACCGGGGAGCTGTTTTTT.

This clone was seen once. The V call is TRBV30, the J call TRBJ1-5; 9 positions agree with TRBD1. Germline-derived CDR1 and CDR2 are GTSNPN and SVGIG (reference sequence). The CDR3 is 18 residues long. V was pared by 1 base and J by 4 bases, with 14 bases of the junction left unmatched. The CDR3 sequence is CAWSDSRDREIGNQPQHF. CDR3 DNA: TGTGCCTGGAGTGACTCCCGGGACAGGGAAATAGGGAATCAGCCCCAGCATTTT.

Here the CDR3 reads CASSLGLASGRAEQYF. CDR3 bases: TGTGCCAGCAGTTTGGGTCTCGCTAGCGGGAGGGCCGAGCAGTACTTC. The chain joins TRBV27 to TRBJ2-7; 12 positions match TRBD2. V gave up 3 bases and J gave up 6 bases; unmatched junction bases: 9. This CDR3 spans 16 amino acids. Germline assignment: CDR1 MNHEY and CDR2 SMNVEV (reference sequence).

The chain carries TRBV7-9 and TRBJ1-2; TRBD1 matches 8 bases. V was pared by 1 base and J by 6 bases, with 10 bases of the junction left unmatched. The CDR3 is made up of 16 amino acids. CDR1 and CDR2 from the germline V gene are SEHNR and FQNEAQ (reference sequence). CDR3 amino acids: CASSLDPGRGPDGYTF. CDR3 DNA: TGTGCCAGCAGCTTAGACCCTGGCAGGGGGCCTGATGGCTACACCTTC.